This TCR beta chain was identified during a study of blood T cells in healthy people across ages. Trimming removed 4 bases at V and 6 bases at J, with 9 bases between. CDR1 is SGHKS, CDR2 YYEKEE, per germline (reference sequence). CDR3 size: 12 residues. PCR was performed a second time for 7 to 11 cycles using a sample-barcoded 5' primer and a J-beta primer mix. A single record per CDR3 protein comes from TCRdb applying MiXCR to the 5' RACE reads. This sample has about 720,000 distinct CDR3 sequences, with 20% to 25% found just once. This clonotype has only a few counts. Its antigen is currently unknown. General study points: Not knowing donor CMV status may have confounded expanded clonotype changes.

Sequencing used blood. This sequence originates from a man in his 70s in good health. The genes are TRBV5-5 and TRBJ2-3; the D is unclear. The CDR3 nucleotides read TGTGCCAGCAGCGGGATTATGGATACGCAGTATTTT. Amino acid sequence: CASSGIMDTQYF.